The 23 T cell receptor beta chains below all came from one sample that was sequenced in a study (TCRdb year 2016). The library was built by means of RT-PCR. Sequencing was performed on an Illumina MiSeq. TCRdb reran the public reads through fastp at Q25 and MiXCR, keeping productive beta chains. All rows with the same CDR3 protein become a single entry with the most common DNA and genes. This sample gives more than 600,000 distinct CDR3 sequences in total; approximately 15% of them show up just once. About 3.9% of the sample is held by the ten biggest clonotypes. Sequenced material: memory CD4+ T cells from blood. These receptors were taken from a female donor in good health, serving as a healthy control.

This clonotype was observed many times. V usage is TRBV6-5 and J usage is TRBJ2-7, with TRBD2 matching 13 bases. With 7 bases clipped from V and 3 bases from J, the junction kept 9 bases outside the gene matches. Germline CDR1 and CDR2: MNHEY and SVGAGI. This CDR3 spans 16 amino acids. The CDR3 DNA is TGTGCCAGCACCCTCATACGGACTAGCGGGAGCTACGAGCAGTACTTC. Translation gives CASTLIRTSGSYEQYF.

This clonotype was counted at least ten times. This chain connects TRBV29-1 to TRBJ2-1, with D possibly matching TRBD2 (5 bases). The V gene's germline CDR1 is SQVTM and CDR2 ANQGSEA. The CDR3 has 14 residues. Trimming cost V 7 bases and J 6 bases, with 19 bases left between them. The CDR3 region is CSASIANSGNEQFF. The CDR3 coding sequence is TGCAGCGCATCAATAGCGAACTCCGGCAATGAGCAGTTCTTC.

This sequence joins TRBV6-1 and TRBJ1-5; maybe TRBD1 (6 bases). The V gene lost 7 bases and the J gene lost 4 bases, with 14 bases spanning the gap. The length of the CDR3 is 14 residues. Germline V lookup: CDR1 MNHNS, CDR2 SASEGT. For the CDR3, the DNA is TGTGCCAGCACTAACGGACAGCTGAATCAGCCCCAGCATTTT. Protein sequence: CASTNGQLNQPQHF.

The V call is TRBV18, the J call TRBJ2-7, with TRBD1 matching 10 bases. This CDR3 region has 15 residues. The V gene's germline CDR1 is KGHSH and CDR2 LQKENI. J gave up 8 bases and V 6 bases, and 13 bases lay outside the gene matches. The CDR3 DNA follows: TGTGCCAGCTCCACGGGCGGGACAGGGGAGAAACAGCAGTACTTC. It codes for CASSTGGTGEKQQYF.

This clonotype turned up a few times. V is TRBV28 and J is TRBJ2-7; 7 bases agree with TRBD1. This CDR3 spans 13 amino acids. The trim removed 7 bases at V and 7 bases at J, leaving 10 bases unmatched. The germline gives CDR1 MDHEN, CDR2 SYDVKM. As DNA, the CDR3 is TGTGCCAGCACTACAAAGGCGACAGGGGAGCAGTACTTC. The encoded protein is CASTTKATGEQYF.

The V gene is TRBV2, the J gene TRBJ1-2, with unresolved D. V was clipped by 3 bases and J by 6 bases, with 11 bases between them. CDR1 and CDR2 (germline): SNHLY, FYNNEI. The CDR3 totals 13 residues. The DNA of the CDR3 is TGTGCCAGCAGTGAGCGTGCCCCTGATGGCTACACCTTC. Residues: CASSERAPDGYTF. The variable domain in full, completed from reference TRBV2 and TRBJ1-2, reads EPEVTQTPSHQVTQMGQEVILRCVPISNHLYFYWYRQILGQKVEFLVSFYNNEISEKSEIFDDQFSVERPDGSNFTLKIRSTKLEDSAMYFCASSERAPDGYTFGSGTRLTVV.

This sequence joins TRBV4-3 and TRBJ2-6, with 7 bases aligning to TRBD1. Germline-derived CDR1 and CDR2 are LGHNA and YSLEER. The V and J ends lost 5 bases and 2 bases, in that order; junction bases with no gene match: 9. This CDR3 is 17 amino acids long. The DNA of the CDR3 is TGCGCCAGCAGCACCCGGGACAGCTCCACTGGGGCCAACGTCCTGACTTTC. Amino acid sequence: CASSTRDSSTGANVLTF.

This clonotype was counted ten times or more. The gene calls are TRBV5-1 and TRBJ2-1; TRBD2 aligns across 14 bases. V was clipped by 2 bases and J by 9 bases; unmatched bases: 10. This CDR3 has 17 amino acids. Per the germline V gene, CDR1 is SGHRS and CDR2 is YFSETQ. The CDR3 is CASSLTGTSGSRSEQFF. CDR3 DNA sequence: TGCGCCAGCAGCTTAACCGGGACTAGCGGGAGTAGAAGTGAGCAGTTCTTC.

The CDR3, as DNA: TGCAGTGCTTTCTCTACCGGGACAGGGGCCGCGCCACAAGAGACCCAGTACTTC. It encodes CSAFSTGTGAAPQETQYF. The chain uses TRBV20-1 and TRBJ2-5; 10 bases align to TRBD1. CDR1 DFQATT and CDR2 SNEGSKA come from the germline V gene (reference sequence). The CDR3 runs 18 residues. Trimming cost V 5 bases and J 2 bases; bases outside gene matches: 17.

The V call is TRBV28, the J call TRBJ2-7, with 7 bases fitting TRBD1. The length of the CDR3 is 16 residues. J lost 9 bases, V lost 6 bases, and 20 bases had no gene match. Germline V gene sequence: CDR1 MDHEN, CDR2 SYDVKM. For the CDR3, the DNA is TGTGCCAGCAGCATATGGGGACAGTCCTCGAAGTGGGTGCAGTACTTC. Encoded protein: CASSIWGQSSKWVQYF.

The gene calls are TRBV9 and TRBJ2-5; 10 bases are a match to TRBD1. Germline CDR1 SGDLS, CDR2 YYNGEE. The length of the CDR3 is 15 residues. V lost 0 bases and J lost 5; bases outside the gene matches: 4. CDR3 sequence (DNA): TGTGCCAGCAGCGTAGAGGGACAGGGGTGGGAGACCCAGTACTTC. This translates into CASSVEGQGWETQYF.

Many counts were recorded for this clonotype. The chain couples TRBV9 to TRBJ1-1; D is ambiguous. V dropped 2 bases and J dropped 0 bases, with 8 bases sitting between them. The CDR3 has 14 amino acids. The germline CDR1 and CDR2 sequences are SGDLS and YYNGEE. In DNA, the CDR3 is TGTGCCAGCAGCGTCGACATGATGAACACTGAAGCTTTCTTT. Its translation: CASSVDMMNTEAFF.

This clonotype turned up a few times. The chain links TRBV11-2 to TRBJ2-7, with 7 bases fitting TRBD1. This CDR3 spans 14 amino acids. CDR1 and CDR2 from the germline V gene are SGHAT and FQNNGV. Losses at the gene ends were 10 bases for V and 1 base for J; bases not matched to a gene: 10. Here the CDR3 DNA reads TGTGCCACAAGCCTACACAGGGGTTCCTACGAGCAGTACTTC. Translation: CATSLHRGSYEQYF.

This clonotype has more than one count but fewer than ten. The chain uses TRBV7-8 and TRBJ1-1; 8 bases line up with TRBD1. This CDR3 is 16 amino acids long. V trimming: 5 bases; J trimming: 2 bases; junction bases outside the gene matches: 10. Germline V gene sequence: CDR1 SGHVS, CDR2 FQNEAQ. As DNA, the CDR3 is TGTGCCAGCAGCCCTAGCGGACAGGGACTCAACACTGAAGCTTTCTTT. Its translation: CASSPSGQGLNTEAFF.

This clonotype has only a few counts. V is TRBV12-3 or TRBV12-4 and J is TRBJ1-5; 8 bases are shared with TRBD1. The CDR3 is 14 residues long. V lost 6 bases and J lost 2; bases outside the gene matches: 3. In DNA form, the CDR3 reads TGTGCCAGCAGGGCAGGGGGCGGCAATCAGCCCCAGCATTTT. Protein product: CASRAGGGNQPQHF.

This clonotype has just a few counts. This chain uses TRBV3-1 with TRBJ2-1; tentatively, D is TRBD1 (6 bases). CDR3 length: 13 residues. V lost 0 bases, J lost 9 bases, and 9 bases lay in between. Germline V gene lookup returns CDR1 LGHDT and CDR2 YNNKEL (reference sequence). As DNA, the CDR3 is TGTGCCAGCAGCCAAGATCTGGACAGTGAGCAGTTCTTC. Translating gives CASSQDLDSEQFF.

This clonotype was seen many times. V gene TRBV12-3 or TRBV12-4 combines with J gene TRBJ1-1; D ambiguous. There are 13 residues in the CDR3. The germline V and J ends were trimmed by 3 bases and 3 bases, with 8 bases remaining between them. The CDR3 here is CASSFQTYTEAFF. In DNA form, the CDR3 reads TGTGCCAGCAGTTTCCAAACTTACACTGAAGCTTTCTTT.

The V call is TRBV6-5, the J call TRBJ2-4, with D maybe TRBD1 (6 bases). The V gene lost 5 bases and the J gene lost 8 bases, with 25 bases spanning the gap. From germline, CDR1 is MNHEY and CDR2 SVGAGI. The CDR3 consists of 17 residues. CDR3 DNA sequence: TGTGCCAGCAGTCCCAGGGGCGCCGGCCTCAACTCGGACATTCAGTACTTC. Amino acid sequence: CASSPRGAGLNSDIQYF.

The chain joins TRBV7-2 to TRBJ2-1; possibly TRBD2 for D (5 bases). Per germline, CDR1 SGHTA and CDR2 FQGNSA. V lost 3 bases and J lost 7, with 7 bases in between. This CDR3 has 12 residues. CDR3 coding DNA: TGTGCCAGCAGCTTTCAGCGGAATGAGCAGTTCTTC. It yields the protein CASSFQRNEQFF.

V gene TRBV5-1 combines with J gene TRBJ1-5; 8 bases align to TRBD1. Germline V CDR1 and CDR2: SGHRS, YFSETQ. The V segment lost 4 bases and the J segment 0 bases; nucleotides outside the gene matches: 3. CDR3 length: 15 residues. CDR3 coding DNA: TGCGCCAGCAGCCCGGGACAGGCTAGCAATCAGCCCCAGCATTTT. This codes for CASSPGQASNQPQHF.

Only a few counts were recorded for this clonotype. The rearrangement uses TRBV20-1 and TRBJ1-5, with D tentatively TRBD1 (6 bases). Trimming removed 4 bases from V and 4 bases from J, with 11 bases in between. Germline assignment: CDR1 DFQATT and CDR2 SNEGSKA (reference sequence). CDR3 length: 13 amino acids. The CDR3 loop is CSATDRSNQPQHF. CDR3 coding DNA: TGCAGTGCTACCGACAGGAGTAATCAGCCCCAGCATTTT.

The V gene is TRBV5-1, the J gene TRBJ1-1; TRBD1 is a possible D gene (5 bases). V was trimmed by 0 bases and J by 7 bases, leaving 7 bases between them. The CDR3 sequence is 12 residues long. Per the germline V gene, CDR1 is SGHRS and CDR2 is YFSETQ. As DNA, the CDR3 is TGCGCCAGCAGCTTGGGAACAGGTGAAGCTTTCTTT. Translating gives CASSLGTGEAFF.

This clonotype was detected a few times. The chain recombines TRBV20-1 with TRBJ1-1; D gene uncertain. CDR1 DFQATT and CDR2 SNEGSKA come from the germline V gene (reference sequence). V lost 4 bases, J lost 0 bases, and 12 bases lay in between. The CDR3 has 14 residues. CDR3 nucleotides: TGCAGTGCTACAGGAGGAGGGTTGAACACTGAAGCTTTCTTT. It is translated as CSATGGGLNTEAFF.